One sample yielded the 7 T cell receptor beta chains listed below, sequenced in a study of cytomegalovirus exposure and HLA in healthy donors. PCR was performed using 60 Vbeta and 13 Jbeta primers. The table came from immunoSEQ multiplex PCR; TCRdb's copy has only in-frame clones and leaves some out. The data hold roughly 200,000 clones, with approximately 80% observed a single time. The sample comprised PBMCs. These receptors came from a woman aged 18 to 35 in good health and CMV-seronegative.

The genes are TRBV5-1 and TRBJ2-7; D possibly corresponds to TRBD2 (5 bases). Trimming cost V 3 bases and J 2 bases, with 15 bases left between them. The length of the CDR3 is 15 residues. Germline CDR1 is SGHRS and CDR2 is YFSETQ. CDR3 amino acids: CASSYLRGIPYEQYF. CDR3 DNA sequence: TGCGCCAGCAGCTACCTACGAGGGATTCCCTACGAGCAGTACTTC.

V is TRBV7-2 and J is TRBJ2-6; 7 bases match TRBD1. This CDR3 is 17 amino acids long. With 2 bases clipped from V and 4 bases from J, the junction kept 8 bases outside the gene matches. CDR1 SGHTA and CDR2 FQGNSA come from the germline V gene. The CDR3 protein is CASSLLGTVTGANVLTF. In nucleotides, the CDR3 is TGTGCCAGCAGCTTATTAGGGACAGTAACCGGGGCCAACGTCCTGACTTTC.

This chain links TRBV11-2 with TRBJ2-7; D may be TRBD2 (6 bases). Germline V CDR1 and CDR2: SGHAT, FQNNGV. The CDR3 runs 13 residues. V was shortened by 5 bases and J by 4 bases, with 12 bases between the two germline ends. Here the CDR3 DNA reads TGTGCCAGCAGCGCCGGGACTCGATACGAGCAGTACTTC. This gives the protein CASSAGTRYEQYF.

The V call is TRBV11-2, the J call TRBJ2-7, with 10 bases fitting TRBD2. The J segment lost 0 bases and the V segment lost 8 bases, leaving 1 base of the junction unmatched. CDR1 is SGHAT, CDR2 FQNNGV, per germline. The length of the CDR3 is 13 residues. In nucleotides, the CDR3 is TGTGCCAGCCGGACTAGCGGCTCCTACGAGCAGTACTTC. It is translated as CASRTSGSYEQYF.

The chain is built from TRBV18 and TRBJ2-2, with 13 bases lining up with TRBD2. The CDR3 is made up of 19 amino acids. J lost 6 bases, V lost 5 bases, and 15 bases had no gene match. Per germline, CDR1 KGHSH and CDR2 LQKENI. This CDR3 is CASSGPRTSGSSSAGELFF. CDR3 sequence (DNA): TGTGCCAGCTCAGGTCCCCGGACTAGCGGGAGTTCTTCGGCCGGGGAGCTGTTTTTT. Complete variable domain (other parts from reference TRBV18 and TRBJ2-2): NAGVMQNPRHLVRRRGQEARLRCSPMKGHSHVYWYRQLPEEGLKFMVYLQKENIIDESGMPKERFSAEFPKEGPSILRIQQVVRGDSAAYFCASSGPRTSGSSSAGELFFGEGSRLTVL.

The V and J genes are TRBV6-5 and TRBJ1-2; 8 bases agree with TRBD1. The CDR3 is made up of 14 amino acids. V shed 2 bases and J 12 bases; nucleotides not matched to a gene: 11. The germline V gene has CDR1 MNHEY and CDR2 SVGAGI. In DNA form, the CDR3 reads TGTGCCAGCAGTTACGACAGGGGTCTTCTATTGAACACCTTC. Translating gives CASSYDRGLLLNTF.

The CDR3 DNA sequence: TGTGCCTGGAGTGTACTAGCGGGGTCTTATGAGCAGTTCTTC. Its protein is CAWSVLAGSYEQFF. The rearrangement uses TRBV30 and TRBJ2-1, with 10 bases fitting TRBD2. The CDR3 contains 14 residues. Per the germline V gene, CDR1 is GTSNPN and CDR2 is SVGIG (reference sequence). V trimming: 0 bases; J trimming: 8 bases; junction bases outside the gene matches: 4. The variable domain in full, with the rest retrieved from reference TRBV30 and TRBJ2-1, is SQTIHQWPATLVQPVGSPLSLECTVEGTSNPNLYWYRQAAGRGLQLLFYSVGIGQISSEVPQNLSASRPQDRQFILSSKKLLLSDSGFYLCAWSVLAGSYEQFFGPGTRLTVL.